The rows below give T cell receptor beta chains drawn from one sample of a study of T cells after yellow fever vaccination. TCRdb independently ran MiXCR on the 5' RACE reads; one entry per CDR3 protein. The sample carries 300,000 to 400,000 distinct CDR3 sequences, 8.7% recorded once. The input for sequencing was PBMCs, taken on the day of the first yellow fever vaccination. These TCRs come from a man younger than 35 who received the YFV17D yellow fever vaccine. Each CDR3 is given with its conserved first and last residue. Each record gives: V gene, clone size, J gene, D gene, CDR3 protein, CDR3 DNA. A D gene is named only where the DNA matches it firmly. Clone sizes are given selectively: once, few, many, or a class where the clone is expanded.

v_call: TRBV5-1
clone_size: NA
j_call: TRBJ1-4
d_call: NA
cdr3_aa: CASSRTRSDNEKLFF
cdr3_nt: TGCGCCAGCAGCCGGACACGGTCAGATAATGAAAAACTGTTTTTT

v_call: TRBV5-4
clone_size: NA
j_call: TRBJ2-1
d_call: TRBD2
cdr3_aa: CASSLYPTQAGAPDEQFF
cdr3_nt: TGTGCCAGCAGCTTATACCCGACACAAGCGGGGGCCCCCGATGAGCAGTTCTTC

v_call: TRBV4-3
clone_size: NA
j_call: TRBJ2-7
d_call: TRBD1
cdr3_aa: CASSPKTGYEQYF
cdr3_nt: TGCGCCAGCAGCCCAAAGACAGGGTACGAGCAGTACTTC

v_call: TRBV12-3/TRBV12-4
clone_size: many
j_call: TRBJ2-4
d_call: NA
cdr3_aa: CASSLQGRTHF
cdr3_nt: TGTGCCAGCAGTTTACAGGGGAGGACGCACTTC

v_call: TRBV6-5
clone_size: few
j_call: TRBJ1-1
d_call: NA
cdr3_aa: CASSYKGEVTEAFF
cdr3_nt: TGTGCCAGCAGTTATAAGGGAGAAGTAACTGAAGCTTTCTTT

v_call: TRBV6-5
clone_size: few
j_call: TRBJ1-1
d_call: NA
cdr3_aa: CASSFRGGDTEAFF
cdr3_nt: TGTGCCAGCAGTTTCCGCGGTGGGGACACTGAAGCTTTCTTT

v_call: TRBV7-2
clone_size: many
j_call: TRBJ2-3
d_call: NA
cdr3_aa: CASSPGHTSGTDTQYF
cdr3_nt: TGTGCCAGCAGCCCTGGGCATACCTCTGGCACAGATACGCAGTATTTT

v_call: TRBV7-8
clone_size: NA
j_call: TRBJ2-7
d_call: NA
cdr3_aa: CASSWGTTPPEQYF
cdr3_nt: TGTGCCAGCAGCTGGGGGACGACACCCCCCGAGCAGTACTTC

v_call: TRBV6-5
clone_size: few
j_call: TRBJ1-5
d_call: TRBD1
cdr3_aa: CASSYSGTGFSNQPQHF
cdr3_nt: TGTGCCAGCAGTTACTCGGGGACAGGGTTTAGCAATCAGCCCCAGCATTTT

v_call: TRBV7-2
clone_size: few
j_call: TRBJ2-3
d_call: NA
cdr3_aa: CASSLASSDTQYF
cdr3_nt: TGTGCCAGCAGCTTAGCCAGCTCTGATACGCAGTATTTT

v_call: TRBV2
clone_size: many
j_call: TRBJ2-5
d_call: NA
cdr3_aa: CASSEIGSGRKETQYF
cdr3_nt: TGTGCCAGCAGTGAAATAGGGTCAGGGAGAAAAGAGACCCAGTACTTC

v_call: TRBV5-4
clone_size: few
j_call: TRBJ2-3
d_call: NA
cdr3_aa: CASSLAGFPSTDTQYF
cdr3_nt: TGTGCCAGCAGCTTGGCGGGTTTCCCTAGCACAGATACGCAGTATTTT

v_call: TRBV5-1
clone_size: NA
j_call: TRBJ2-5
d_call: TRBD2
cdr3_aa: CASSPGGTEETQYF
cdr3_nt: TGCGCCAGCAGCCCGGGGGGAACGGAAGAGACCCAGTACTTC

v_call: TRBV24-1
clone_size: few
j_call: TRBJ2-3
d_call: NA
cdr3_aa: CATSVGVTDTQYF
cdr3_nt: TGTGCCACCAGCGTGGGGGTCACAGATACGCAGTATTTT

v_call: TRBV11-2
clone_size: many
j_call: TRBJ2-1
d_call: TRBD2
cdr3_aa: CASSLDSLAGRTYNEQFF
cdr3_nt: TGTGCCAGCAGCTTAGATTCGTTAGCGGGGAGGACGTACAATGAGCAGTTCTTC

v_call: TRBV6-5
clone_size: few
j_call: TRBJ2-3
d_call: TRBD1
cdr3_aa: CASRLVWTGGSDTQYF
cdr3_nt: TGTGCCAGCAGACTGGTATGGACAGGGGGGTCAGATACGCAGTATTTT

v_call: TRBV19
clone_size: NA
j_call: TRBJ1-4
d_call: NA
cdr3_aa: CASSMSRDKEKLFF
cdr3_nt: TGTGCCAGTAGTATGTCCAGGGATAAAGAAAAACTGTTTTTT

v_call: TRBV7-2
clone_size: many
j_call: TRBJ2-5
d_call: TRBD2
cdr3_aa: CASAWGLAKQETQYF
cdr3_nt: TGTGCCAGCGCGTGGGGACTAGCGAAACAAGAGACCCAGTACTTC

v_call: TRBV4-2
clone_size: NA
j_call: TRBJ2-5
d_call: TRBD2
cdr3_aa: CASSQSAAGDKETQYF
cdr3_nt: TGTGCCAGCAGCCAATCCGCGGCGGGGGATAAAGAGACCCAGTACTTC

v_call: TRBV5-1
clone_size: NA
j_call: TRBJ1-2
d_call: NA
cdr3_aa: CASSLAEGLSGYTF
cdr3_nt: TGCGCCAGCAGCTTGGCCGAGGGGCTTAGTGGCTACACCTTC

v_call: TRBV7-2
clone_size: NA
j_call: TRBJ2-1
d_call: NA
cdr3_aa: CASSFRRSGGGQFF
cdr3_nt: TGTGCCAGCAGCTTCCGCCGGTCGGGCGGAGGGCAGTTCTTC

v_call: TRBV6-2/TRBV6-3
clone_size: many
j_call: TRBJ2-1
d_call: NA
cdr3_aa: CASRRDVGHLSYNEQFF
cdr3_nt: TGTGCCAGCAGGCGAGACGTGGGACACCTCTCCTACAATGAGCAGTTCTTC

v_call: TRBV19
clone_size: few
j_call: TRBJ1-4
d_call: TRBD1
cdr3_aa: CASQDRGHEKLFF
cdr3_nt: TGTGCCAGCCAGGACAGGGGACATGAAAAACTGTTTTTT

v_call: TRBV12-3/TRBV12-4
clone_size: NA
j_call: TRBJ1-1
d_call: TRBD1
cdr3_aa: CASNLRQGPEAFF
cdr3_nt: TGTGCCAGCAACCTAAGACAGGGCCCTGAAGCTTTCTTT

v_call: TRBV3-1
clone_size: few
j_call: TRBJ2-7
d_call: TRBD2
cdr3_aa: CASSQEGAGGEQYF
cdr3_nt: TGTGCCAGCAGCCAAGAGGGCGCGGGGGGTGAACAGTACTTC

v_call: TRBV7-3
clone_size: NA
j_call: TRBJ2-5
d_call: TRBD1
cdr3_aa: CASSRTDRVGETQYF
cdr3_nt: TGTGCCAGCAGCCGAACAGACAGGGTGGGGGAGACCCAGTACTTC

v_call: TRBV29-1
clone_size: many
j_call: TRBJ2-1
d_call: TRBD1
cdr3_aa: CSVDGGQGRFF
cdr3_nt: TGCAGCGTTGACGGGGGACAGGGGAGGTTCTTC

v_call: TRBV11-2
clone_size: NA
j_call: TRBJ2-1
d_call: TRBD2
cdr3_aa: CASSLVWASGGAWSNEQFF
cdr3_nt: TGTGCCAGCAGCTTAGTTTGGGCTAGCGGGGGGGCCTGGAGCAATGAGCAGTTCTTC

v_call: TRBV6-5
clone_size: few
j_call: TRBJ2-7
d_call: TRBD2
cdr3_aa: CASSLKSGGIYEQYF
cdr3_nt: TGTGCCAGCAGTTTAAAGAGCGGGGGTATCTACGAGCAGTACTTC

v_call: TRBV2
clone_size: few
j_call: TRBJ1-1
d_call: TRBD1
cdr3_aa: CASKTGVRNTEAFF
cdr3_nt: TGTGCCAGCAAAACAGGGGTGAGGAACACTGAAGCTTTCTTT

v_call: TRBV5-1
clone_size: NA
j_call: TRBJ2-3
d_call: NA
cdr3_aa: CASSRRETDTQYF
cdr3_nt: TGCGCCAGCAGCCGCCGGGAGACAGATACGCAGTATTTT

v_call: TRBV6-1
clone_size: few
j_call: TRBJ2-5
d_call: NA
cdr3_aa: CASSEGNGQETQYF
cdr3_nt: TGTGCCAGCAGTGAAGGAAACGGCCAAGAGACCCAGTACTTC

v_call: TRBV6-5
clone_size: few
j_call: TRBJ1-1
d_call: NA
cdr3_aa: CASSYSQGGAEAFF
cdr3_nt: TGTGCCAGCAGTTACTCACAGGGAGGGGCTGAAGCTTTCTTT

v_call: TRBV20-1
clone_size: NA
j_call: TRBJ2-2
d_call: TRBD2
cdr3_aa: CCAREASGGATGELFF
cdr3_nt: TGCTGTGCTAGAGAGGCTAGCGGGGGGGCTACCGGGGAGCTGTTTTTT

v_call: TRBV7-2
clone_size: NA
j_call: TRBJ2-2
d_call: NA
cdr3_aa: CASRRRVASTGELFF
cdr3_nt: TGTGCCAGCCGGCGGAGGGTAGCGAGCACCGGGGAGCTGTTTTTT

v_call: TRBV5-1
clone_size: few
j_call: TRBJ1-2
d_call: TRBD1
cdr3_aa: CASRPTGSNYGYTF
cdr3_nt: TGCGCCAGCCGACCGACAGGGTCGAACTATGGCTACACCTTC

v_call: TRBV7-9
clone_size: NA
j_call: TRBJ2-5
d_call: TRBD2
cdr3_aa: CASSRLAGAFQETQYF
cdr3_nt: TGTGCCAGCAGCCGACTAGCGGGGGCCTTCCAAGAGACCCAGTACTTC

v_call: TRBV12-3/TRBV12-4
clone_size: many
j_call: TRBJ1-1
d_call: NA
cdr3_aa: CASSLRHQNTEAFF
cdr3_nt: TGTGCCAGCAGTTTGCGGCACCAGAACACTGAAGCTTTCTTT

v_call: TRBV29-1
clone_size: many
j_call: TRBJ2-7
d_call: NA
cdr3_aa: CSVAVTSYEQYF
cdr3_nt: TGCAGCGTTGCCGTGACCTCCTACGAGCAGTACTTC

v_call: TRBV14
clone_size: NA
j_call: TRBJ1-2
d_call: NA
cdr3_aa: CASSHLDQTDGYTF
cdr3_nt: TGTGCCAGCAGCCACCTCGACCAAACGGATGGCTACACCTTC

v_call: TRBV6-5
clone_size: few
j_call: TRBJ1-1
d_call: NA
cdr3_aa: CASSYSTGFGEAFF
cdr3_nt: TGTGCCAGCAGTTACTCGACGGGGTTCGGGGAGGCTTTCTTT

v_call: TRBV7-2
clone_size: few
j_call: TRBJ2-1
d_call: NA
cdr3_aa: CASSPHNEQFF
cdr3_nt: TGTGCCAGCAGCCCCCACAATGAGCAGTTCTTC

v_call: TRBV20-1
clone_size: NA
j_call: TRBJ2-3
d_call: TRBD2
cdr3_aa: CSARPSGGDTQYF
cdr3_nt: TGCAGTGCTAGACCCAGCGGGGGGGATACGCAGTATTTT

v_call: TRBV6-1
clone_size: NA
j_call: TRBJ1-1
d_call: NA
cdr3_aa: CASRIGTQNTEAFF
cdr3_nt: TGTGCCAGCAGAATCGGGACACAGAACACTGAAGCTTTCTTT

v_call: TRBV7-9
clone_size: many
j_call: TRBJ1-5
d_call: NA
cdr3_aa: CASSGTDSNQPQHF
cdr3_nt: TGTGCCAGCAGCGGGACTGATAGCAATCAGCCCCAGCATTTT

v_call: TRBV7-8
clone_size: NA
j_call: TRBJ2-4
d_call: NA
cdr3_aa: CARGTGQENIQYF
cdr3_nt: TGTGCCAGGGGCACTGGGCAGGAAAACATTCAGTACTTC

v_call: TRBV7-9
clone_size: few
j_call: TRBJ1-1
d_call: NA
cdr3_aa: CASSLSAGKAFF
cdr3_nt: TGTGCCAGCAGCTTGAGCGCTGGGAAAGCTTTCTTT

v_call: TRBV7-8
clone_size: NA
j_call: TRBJ2-4
d_call: NA
cdr3_aa: CASSLGGLDIQYF
cdr3_nt: TGTGCCAGCAGCTTAGGGGGTTTAGACATTCAGTACTTC

v_call: TRBV7-9
clone_size: many
j_call: TRBJ2-1
d_call: TRBD2
cdr3_aa: CASSGRGNEQFF
cdr3_nt: TGTGCCAGCAGCGGGAGGGGCAATGAGCAGTTCTTC